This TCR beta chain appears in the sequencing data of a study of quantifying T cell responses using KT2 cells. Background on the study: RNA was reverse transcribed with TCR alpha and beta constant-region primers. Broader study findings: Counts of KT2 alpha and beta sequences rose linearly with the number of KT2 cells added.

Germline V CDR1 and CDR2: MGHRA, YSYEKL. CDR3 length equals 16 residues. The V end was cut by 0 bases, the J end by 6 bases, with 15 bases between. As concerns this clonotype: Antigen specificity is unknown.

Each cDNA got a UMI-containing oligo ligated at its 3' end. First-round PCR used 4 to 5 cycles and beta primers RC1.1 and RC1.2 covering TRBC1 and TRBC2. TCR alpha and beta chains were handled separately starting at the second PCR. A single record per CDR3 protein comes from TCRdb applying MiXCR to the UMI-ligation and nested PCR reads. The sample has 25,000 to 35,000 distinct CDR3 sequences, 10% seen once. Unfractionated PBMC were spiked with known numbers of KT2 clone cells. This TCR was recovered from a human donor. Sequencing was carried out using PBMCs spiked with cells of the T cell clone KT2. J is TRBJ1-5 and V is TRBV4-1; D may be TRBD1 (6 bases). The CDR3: CASSQDPRGGSQPQHF. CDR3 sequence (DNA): TGCGCCAGCAGCCAAGACCCCCGAGGGGGTAGTCAGCCCCAGCATTTT.